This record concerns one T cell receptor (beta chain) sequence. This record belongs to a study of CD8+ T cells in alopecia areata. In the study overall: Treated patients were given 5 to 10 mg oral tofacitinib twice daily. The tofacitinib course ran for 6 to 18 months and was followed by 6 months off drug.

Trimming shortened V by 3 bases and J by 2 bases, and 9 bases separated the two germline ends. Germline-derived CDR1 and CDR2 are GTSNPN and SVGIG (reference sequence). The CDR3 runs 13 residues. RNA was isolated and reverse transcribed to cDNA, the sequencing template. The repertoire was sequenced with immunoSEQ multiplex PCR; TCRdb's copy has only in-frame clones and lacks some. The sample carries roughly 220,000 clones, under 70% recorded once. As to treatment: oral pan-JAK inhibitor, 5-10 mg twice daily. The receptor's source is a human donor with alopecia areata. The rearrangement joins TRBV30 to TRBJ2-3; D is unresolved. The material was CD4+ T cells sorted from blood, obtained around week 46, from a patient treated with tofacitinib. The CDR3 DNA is TGTGCCTGGAGCGGAAGGTTCACAGATACGCAGTATTTT. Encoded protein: CAWSGRFTDTQYF. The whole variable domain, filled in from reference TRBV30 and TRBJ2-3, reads SQTIHQWPATLVQPVGSPLSLECTVEGTSNPNLYWYRQAAGRGLQLLFYSVGIGQISSEVPQNLSASRPQDRQFILSSKKLLLSDSGFYLCAWSGRFTDTQYFGPGTRLTVL.